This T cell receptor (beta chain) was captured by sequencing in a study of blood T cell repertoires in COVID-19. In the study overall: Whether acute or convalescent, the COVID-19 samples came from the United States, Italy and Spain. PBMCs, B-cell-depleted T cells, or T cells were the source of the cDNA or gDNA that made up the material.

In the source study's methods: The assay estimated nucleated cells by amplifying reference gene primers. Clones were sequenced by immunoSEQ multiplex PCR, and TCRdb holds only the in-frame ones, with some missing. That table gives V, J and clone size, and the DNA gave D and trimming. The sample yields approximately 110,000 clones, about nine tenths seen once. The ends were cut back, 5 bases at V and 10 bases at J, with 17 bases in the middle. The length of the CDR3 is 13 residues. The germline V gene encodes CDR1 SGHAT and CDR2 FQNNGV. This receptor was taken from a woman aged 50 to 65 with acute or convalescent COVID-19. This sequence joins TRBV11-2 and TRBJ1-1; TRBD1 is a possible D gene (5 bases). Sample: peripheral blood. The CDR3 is CASSPIQGGRAFF. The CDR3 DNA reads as TGTGCCAGCAGCCCCATCCAGGGAGGGAGAGCTTTCTTT.